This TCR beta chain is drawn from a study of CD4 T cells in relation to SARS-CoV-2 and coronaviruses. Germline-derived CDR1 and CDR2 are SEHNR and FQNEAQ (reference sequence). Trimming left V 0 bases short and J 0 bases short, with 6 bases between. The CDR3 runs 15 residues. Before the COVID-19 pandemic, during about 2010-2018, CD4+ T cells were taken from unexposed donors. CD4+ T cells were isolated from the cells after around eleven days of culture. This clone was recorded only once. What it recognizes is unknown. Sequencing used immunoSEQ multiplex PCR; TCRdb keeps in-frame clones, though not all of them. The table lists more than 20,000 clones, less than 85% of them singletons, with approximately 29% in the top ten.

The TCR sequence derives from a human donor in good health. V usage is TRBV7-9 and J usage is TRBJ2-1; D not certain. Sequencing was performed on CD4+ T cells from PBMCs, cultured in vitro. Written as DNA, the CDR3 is TGTGCCAGCAGCTTAGCTCTGAGCTCCTACAATGAGCAGTTCTTC. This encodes CASSLALSSYNEQFF. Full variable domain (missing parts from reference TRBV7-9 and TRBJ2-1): DTGVSQNPRHKITKRGQNVTFRCDPISEHNRLYWYRQTLGQGPEFLTYFQNEAQLEKSRLLSDRFSAERPKGSFSTLEIQRTEQGDSAMYLCASSLALSSYNEQFFGPGTRLTVL.